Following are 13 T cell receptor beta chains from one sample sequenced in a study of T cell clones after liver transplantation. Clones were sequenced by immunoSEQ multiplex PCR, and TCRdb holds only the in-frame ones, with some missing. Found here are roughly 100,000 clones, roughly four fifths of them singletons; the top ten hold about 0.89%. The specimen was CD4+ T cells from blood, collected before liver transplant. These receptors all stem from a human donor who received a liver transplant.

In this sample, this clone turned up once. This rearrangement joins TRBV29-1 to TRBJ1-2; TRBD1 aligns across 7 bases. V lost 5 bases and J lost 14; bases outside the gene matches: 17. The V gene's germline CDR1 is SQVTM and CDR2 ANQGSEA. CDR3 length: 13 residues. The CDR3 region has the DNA TGCAGCGTTAAGGGGGCGATCGGCCCGCGAAAGACCTTC. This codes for CSVKGAIGPRKTF.

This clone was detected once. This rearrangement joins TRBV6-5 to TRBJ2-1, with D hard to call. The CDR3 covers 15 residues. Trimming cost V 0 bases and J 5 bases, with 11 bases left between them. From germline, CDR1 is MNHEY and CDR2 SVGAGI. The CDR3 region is CASSYSRMGNNEQFF. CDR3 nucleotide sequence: TGTGCCAGCAGTTACTCGAGGATGGGGAACAATGAGCAGTTCTTC.

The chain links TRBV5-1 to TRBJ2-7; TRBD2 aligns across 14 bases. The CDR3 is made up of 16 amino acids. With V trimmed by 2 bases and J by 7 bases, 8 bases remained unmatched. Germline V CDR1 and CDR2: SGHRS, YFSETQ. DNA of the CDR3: TGCGCCAGCAGCTTTAAGGGGACTAGCGGGGGCCTGGAGCAGTACTTC. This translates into CASSFKGTSGGLEQYF.

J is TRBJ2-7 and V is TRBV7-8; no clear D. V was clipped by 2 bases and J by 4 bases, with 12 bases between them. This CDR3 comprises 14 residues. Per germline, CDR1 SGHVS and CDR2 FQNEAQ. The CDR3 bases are TGTGCCAGCAGCTTAACAGACCAAGCGTACGAGCAGTACTTC. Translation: CASSLTDQAYEQYF.

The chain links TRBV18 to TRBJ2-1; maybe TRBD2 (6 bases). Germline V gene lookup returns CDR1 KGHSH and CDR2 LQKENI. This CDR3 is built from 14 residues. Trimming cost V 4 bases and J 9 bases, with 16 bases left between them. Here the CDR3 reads CASSQRATSAEQFF. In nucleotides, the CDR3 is TGTGCCAGCTCACAGCGAGCGACTAGTGCTGAGCAGTTCTTC.

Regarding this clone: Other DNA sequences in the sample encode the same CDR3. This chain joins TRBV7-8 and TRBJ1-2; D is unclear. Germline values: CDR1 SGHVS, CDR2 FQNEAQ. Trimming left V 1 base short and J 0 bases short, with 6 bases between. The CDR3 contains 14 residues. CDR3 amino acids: CASSLEGSNYGYTF. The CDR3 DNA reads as TGTGCCAGCAGCTTAGAGGGATCTAACTATGGCTACACCTTC.

Here the CDR3 DNA reads TGCGCCAGCAGCCACGCTGGGGCGACTACGAATTCACCCCTCCACTTT. This gives the protein CASSHAGATTNSPLHF. The chain couples TRBV5-1 to TRBJ1-6; possibly TRBD1 for D (5 bases). Germline V lookup: CDR1 SGHRS, CDR2 YFSETQ. The CDR3 loop spans 16 amino acids. With 4 bases removed from V and 7 bases from J, the gap between germline ends came to 18 bases.

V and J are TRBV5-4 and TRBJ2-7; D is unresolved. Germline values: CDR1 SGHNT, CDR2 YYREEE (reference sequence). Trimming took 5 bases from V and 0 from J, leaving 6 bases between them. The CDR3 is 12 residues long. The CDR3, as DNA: TGTGCCAGCAGTCAAGACTCCTACGAGCAGTACTTC. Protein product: CASSQDSYEQYF.

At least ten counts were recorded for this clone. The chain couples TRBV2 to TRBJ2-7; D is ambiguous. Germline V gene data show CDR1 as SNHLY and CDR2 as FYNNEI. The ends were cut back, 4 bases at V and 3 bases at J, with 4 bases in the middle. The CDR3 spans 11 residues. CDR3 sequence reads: CASSANYEQYF. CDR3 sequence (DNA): TGTGCCAGCAGTGCCAACTACGAGCAGTACTTC.

CDR3 coding DNA: TGTGCCAGCTCACCTCGCCACCCCACTGAAGCTTTCTTT. Amino acids: CASSPRHPTEAFF. The chain employs TRBV18 and TRBJ1-1; D gene unclear. The V gene's germline CDR1 is KGHSH and CDR2 LQKENI. Trimming removed 3 bases at V and 4 bases at J, with 9 bases between. The CDR3 is made up of 13 amino acids.

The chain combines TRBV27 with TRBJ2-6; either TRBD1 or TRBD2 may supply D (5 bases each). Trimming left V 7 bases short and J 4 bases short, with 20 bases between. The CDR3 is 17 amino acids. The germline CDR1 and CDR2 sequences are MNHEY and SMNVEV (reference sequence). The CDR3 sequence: CASTRGAGEAGANVLTF. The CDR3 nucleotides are TGTGCCAGCACCCGAGGGGCTGGAGAAGCCGGGGCCAACGTCCTGACTTTC.

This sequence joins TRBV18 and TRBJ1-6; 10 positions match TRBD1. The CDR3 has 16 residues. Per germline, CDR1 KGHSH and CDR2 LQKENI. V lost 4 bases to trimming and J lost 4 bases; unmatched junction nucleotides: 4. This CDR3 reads CASSRQGAGYNSPLHF. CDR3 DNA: TGTGCCAGCTCACGACAGGGGGCTGGTTATAATTCACCCCTCCACTTT.

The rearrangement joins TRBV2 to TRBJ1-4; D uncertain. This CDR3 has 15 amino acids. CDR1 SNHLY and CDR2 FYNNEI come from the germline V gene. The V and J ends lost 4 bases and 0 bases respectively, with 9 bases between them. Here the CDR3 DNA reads TGTGCCAGCAGTGTAAGACACGCAACTAATGAAAAACTGTTTTTT. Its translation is CASSVRHATNEKLFF.